The clone carrying this TCR beta chain was counted ten times or more. Trimming removed 5 bases from V and 1 base from J, with 14 bases in between. Germline V CDR1 and CDR2: SGHAT, FQNNGV. There are 15 residues in the CDR3. Time point reported: persistent/refractory GD, antithyroid drugs over 5 years with positive TRAb. RNA isolated from PBMCs was used to make the TCR library. It was American Thyroid Association guidelines that determined Graves' disease diagnosis. The patients were enrolled through endocrinology in Xi'an, China. Building of the TCR beta libraries involved iRepertoire HTBI primers and Arm-PCR of CDR3 regions. Using its own MiXCR run on the multiplex PCR reads, TCRdb lists one record per CDR3 protein. Of roughly 500,000 distinct CDR3 sequences listed, approximately 21% are singletons. The sample comes from a study of regulatory T cells in long-lasting Graves disease.

V and J are TRBV11-2 and TRBJ2-5; D possibly corresponds to TRBD2 (7 bases). The clonotype comes from a female donor with Graves disease. Material: peripheral blood mononuclear cells (PBMCs), obtained when the disease was refractory, from a patient treated with antithyroid drugs. CDR3 region: CASSPFGGPQETQYF. As DNA, the CDR3 is TGTGCCAGCAGCCCTTTCGGGGGGCCCCAAGAGACCCAGTACTTC. Variable domain in full (rest from reference TRBV11-2 and TRBJ2-5): EAGVAQSPRYKIIEKRQSVAFWCNPISGHATLYWYQQILGQGPKLLIQFQNNGVVDDSQLPKDRFSAERLKGVDSTLKIQPAKLEDSAVYLCASSPFGGPQETQYFGPGTRLLVL.